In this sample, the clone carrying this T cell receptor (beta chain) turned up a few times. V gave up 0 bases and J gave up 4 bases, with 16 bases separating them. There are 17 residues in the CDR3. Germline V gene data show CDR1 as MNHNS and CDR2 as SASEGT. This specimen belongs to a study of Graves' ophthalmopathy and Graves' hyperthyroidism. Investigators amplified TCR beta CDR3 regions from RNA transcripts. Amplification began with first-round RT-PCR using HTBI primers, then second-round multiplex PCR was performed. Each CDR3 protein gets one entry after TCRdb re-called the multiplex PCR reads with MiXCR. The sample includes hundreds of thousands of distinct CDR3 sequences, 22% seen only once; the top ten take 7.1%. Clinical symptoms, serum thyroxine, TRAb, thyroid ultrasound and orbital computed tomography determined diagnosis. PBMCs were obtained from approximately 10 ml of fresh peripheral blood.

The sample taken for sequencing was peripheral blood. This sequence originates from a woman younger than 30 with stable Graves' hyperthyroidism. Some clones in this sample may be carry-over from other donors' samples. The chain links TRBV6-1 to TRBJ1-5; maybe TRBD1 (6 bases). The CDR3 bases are TGTGCCAGCAGTGAAGCAGGGGGGGGGAGGCTTAATCAGCCCCAGCATTTT. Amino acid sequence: CASSEAGGGRLNQPQHF.